This T cell receptor (beta chain) emerged from a study of human T cells and chemical hapten exposure. Individual cDNA molecules (in the library) carried attached unique molecular identifiers. From the RACE reads, TCRdb called clonotypes with MiXCR, one entry per CDR3 protein. The sample includes roughly 50,000 distinct CDR3 sequences, approximately 11% of them seen just once. The time point denotes: patch test 1, 2 weeks after DPC sensitization. Noted treatment: therapeutic diphenylcyclopropenone sensitization with weekly scalp DPC. The template was total RNA from unfractionated whole blood. Donors were 18 to 70-year-old alopecia patients suitable for DPC. The source was whole blood, collected in connection with sensitization to the hapten diphenylcyclopropenone (DPC). This clonotype was obtained from a woman between 40 and 50 years old with alopecia areata. Some clones in this sample may be carry-over from other donors' samples.

CDR3 region: CSAAGLEKLFF. As DNA, the CDR3 is TGCAGTGCTGCAGGACTTGAAAAACTGTTTTTT. The chain joins TRBV20-1 to TRBJ1-4; no reliable D call. V dropped 5 bases and J dropped 7 bases, with 8 bases sitting between them. The CDR3 is 11 amino acids. Germline CDR1 and CDR2: DFQATT and SNEGSKA (reference sequence).